A selection of T cell receptor beta chains follows, all from one sample in a study of blood T cell repertoires in COVID-19. Measured with immunoSEQ multiplex PCR; TCRdb has only the in-frame clones, and not every one. Counted here are some 65,000 clones, roughly three quarters occurring once; the ten biggest clones make up 5.5%. Material: peripheral blood. These receptors all stem from a woman in her sixties or seventies with acute or convalescent COVID-19. Both conserved end residues are part of each CDR3. D genes are given only for firm matches. Clone size is not always given. Where it is, it says once, few, many or a class for expanded clones.

TRBD1,TRBV12-3/TRBV12-4,TRBJ1-1,-,CASSLDRGPEAFF,TGTGCCAGCAGTTTAGACAGGGGGCCCGAAGCTTTCTTT
TRBD2,TRBV5-6,TRBJ2-7,-,CASSPPGGRGRYEQYF,TGTGCCAGCAGCCCCCCGGGGGGGCGGGGGCGCTACGAGCAGTACTTC
TRBD1,TRBV11-2,TRBJ2-5,-,CASSLGQGETQYF,TGTGCCAGCAGCTTGGGACAGGGAGAGACCCAGTACTTC
-,TRBV6-2/TRBV6-3,TRBJ2-6,-,CASSDRHSGANVLTF,TGTGCCAGCAGTGACAGACACTCTGGGGCCAACGTCCTGACTTTC
TRBD1,TRBV6-4,TRBJ1-2,-,CASSDTGGYGYTF,TGTGCCAGCAGTGATACAGGGGGCTATGGCTACACCTTC
TRBD2,TRBV5-6,TRBJ2-5,-,CASSRRTSGGTAFGSQYF,TGTGCCAGCAGCCGTCGGACTAGCGGGGGGACTGCGTTTGGGTCCCAGTACTTC
-,TRBV15,TRBJ2-5,-,CATSRDRRTSMTQYF,TGTGCCACCAGCAGAGACCGACGGACATCTATGACCCAGTACTTC
-,TRBV6-5,TRBJ1-2,-,CASSYLQGMGYGYTF,TGTGCCAGCAGTTACCTTCAGGGAATGGGCTATGGCTACACCTTC
-,TRBV30,TRBJ2-2,-,CAWNGDLNTGELFF,TGTGCCTGGAATGGGGACTTGAACACCGGGGAGCTGTTTTTT
-,TRBV19,TRBJ1-2,-,CASSGGYGYTF,TGTGCCAGTAGTGGAGGGTATGGCTACACCTTC
-,TRBV4-1,TRBJ2-1,few,CASSQDRVFGEQFF,TGCGCCAGCAGCCAAGATCGCGTTTTTGGTGAGCAGTTCTTC
TRBD1,TRBV9,TRBJ2-7,-,CASSGQGLGPEQYF,TGTGCCAGCAGCGGACAGGGGCTGGGTCCCGAGCAGTACTTC
-,TRBV14,TRBJ2-1,-,CASRLDSSGEQFF,TGTGCCAGCAGGCTTGACAGTTCTGGTGAGCAGTTCTTC
TRBD2,TRBV7-3,TRBJ2-1,-,CASSLGAGGPGEQFF,TGTGCCAGCAGCCTGGGGGCGGGGGGGCCGGGTGAGCAGTTCTTC
-,TRBV7-3,TRBJ2-3,-,CASSIGGRGDTQYF,TGTGCCAGCAGCATCGGGGGTAGGGGAGATACGCAGTATTTT
-,TRBV27,TRBJ2-3,-,CASSLRGRGVVDTQYF,TGTGCCAGCAGTTTACGGGGGAGGGGGGTGGTAGATACGCAGTATTTT
-,TRBV27,TRBJ1-1,few,CASSQGRNTEAFF,TGTGCCAGCAGCCAAGGGAGGAACACTGAAGCTTTCTTT
TRBD1,TRBV18,TRBJ1-3,-,CASSPLFPLEGAGSDSGNTIYF,TGTGCCAGCTCACCACTTTTTCCCCTCGAGGGGGCCGGGAGTGATTCTGGAAACACCATATATTTT
TRBD2,TRBV7-9,TRBJ2-1,-,CASSLSNGGLGQFF,TGTGCCAGCAGCTTATCCAACGGGGGGTTAGGGCAGTTCTTC
-,TRBV6-1,TRBJ2-7,-,CASSEGAGGYEQYF,TGTGCCAGCAGTGAAGGGGCCGGGGGCTACGAGCAGTACTTC
TRBD2,TRBV28,TRBJ2-4,-,CASRIGGDIQNIQYF,TGTGCCAGTCGGATCGGGGGGGACATACAAAACATTCAGTACTTC
TRBD1,TRBV6-5,TRBJ2-7,-,CASRKTGTGDYEQYF,TGTGCCAGCAGGAAGACCGGGACAGGGGACTACGAGCAGTACTTC
TRBD2,TRBV19,TRBJ2-5,-,CATRTSGGSASQTQYF,TGTGCCACACGGACTAGCGGGGGGTCCGCGTCGCAGACCCAGTACTTC